The rows below give T cell receptor beta chains drawn from one sample of a study of cytomegalovirus exposure and HLA in healthy donors. Measured with immunoSEQ multiplex PCR; TCRdb has only the in-frame clones, and not every one. The sample holds over 110,000 clones, roughly four fifths seen once. Material: PBMCs. The origin of the receptors is a male donor in good health and CMV-seronegative. The CDR3 runs from the conserved cysteine through the conserved F or W. The order of the fields is CDR3 protein, CDR3 DNA, D gene, J gene, clone size, V gene. A D gene is named only where the DNA matches it firmly. Only part of the rows carry a size: once, few, many, or a class if the clone is expanded.

CDR3aa: CASSPSGVYEQYF
CDR3nt: TGTGCCAGCAGCCCGTCGGGAGTCTACGAGCAGTACTTC
d_gene: -
j_gene: TRBJ2-7
abundance: -
v_gene: TRBV9

CDR3aa: CATGLAGAETQYF
CDR3nt: TGTGCCACCGGACTAGCGGGAGCTGAGACCCAGTACTTC
d_gene: TRBD2
j_gene: TRBJ2-5
abundance: once
v_gene: TRBV10-3

CDR3aa: CAVTPGASYEQYF
CDR3nt: TGTGCCGTCACCCCAGGGGCATCCTACGAGCAGTACTTC
d_gene: -
j_gene: TRBJ2-7
abundance: few
v_gene: TRBV7-9

CDR3aa: CASSLLGASFTEQYF
CDR3nt: TGTGCCAGCAGCTTACTTGGGGCCTCCTTTACTGAGCAGTACTTC
d_gene: -
j_gene: TRBJ2-7
abundance: -
v_gene: TRBV5-6

CDR3aa: CASSHNRVAGGYTF
CDR3nt: TGTGCCAGCAGCCACAACAGGGTCGCAGGGGGCTACACCTTC
d_gene: -
j_gene: TRBJ1-2
abundance: -
v_gene: TRBV14

CDR3aa: CTSSQGDGSYNEQFF
CDR3nt: TGCACCAGCAGCCAAGGTGACGGGTCCTACAATGAGCAGTTCTTC
d_gene: -
j_gene: TRBJ2-1
abundance: -
v_gene: TRBV1

CDR3aa: CASTETGGARQPQHF
CDR3nt: TGTGCCAGTACCGAGACAGGGGGCGCCCGGCAGCCCCAGCATTTT
d_gene: TRBD1
j_gene: TRBJ1-5
abundance: -
v_gene: TRBV19

CDR3aa: CASTGKGGNTIYF
CDR3nt: TGTGCCAGTACAGGGAAAGGTGGAAACACCATATATTTT
d_gene: -
j_gene: TRBJ1-3
abundance: few
v_gene: TRBV7-9

CDR3aa: CAVGLGQGNGYTF
CDR3nt: TGTGCCGTCGGGCTGGGACAGGGGAACGGCTACACCTTC
d_gene: TRBD1
j_gene: TRBJ1-2
abundance: -
v_gene: TRBV6-5

CDR3aa: CASSLRGHRTSEQFF
CDR3nt: TGTGCCAGCAGCTTACGGGGTCATCGGACTAGTGAGCAGTTCTTC
d_gene: TRBD2
j_gene: TRBJ2-1
abundance: -
v_gene: TRBV7-6

CDR3aa: CAWSGPGGIAKNIQYF
CDR3nt: TGTGCCTGGAGTGGGCCTGGCGGAATAGCCAAAAACATTCAGTACTTC
d_gene: -
j_gene: TRBJ2-4
abundance: -
v_gene: TRBV30

CDR3aa: CASSVGRSRYEQYF
CDR3nt: TGTGCCAGCAGCGTAGGGAGGAGCAGATACGAGCAGTACTTC
d_gene: -
j_gene: TRBJ2-7
abundance: -
v_gene: TRBV9

CDR3aa: CASSPRTGDGYTF
CDR3nt: TGTGCCAGCAGCCCCAGGACAGGGGACGGCTACACCTTC
d_gene: TRBD1
j_gene: TRBJ1-2
abundance: -
v_gene: TRBV14

CDR3aa: CASSSAGREQFF
CDR3nt: TGCGCCAGCAGCTCGGCAGGGCGAGAGCAGTTCTTC
d_gene: -
j_gene: TRBJ2-1
abundance: once
v_gene: TRBV5-1

CDR3aa: CASSLARTGGSEAFF
CDR3nt: TGTGCCAGCAGCTTGGCGCGGACAGGGGGTAGTGAAGCTTTCTTT
d_gene: TRBD1
j_gene: TRBJ1-1
abundance: -
v_gene: TRBV5-4

CDR3aa: CASSSNPTVIRYNEQFF
CDR3nt: TGTGCCAGTAGTTCCAATCCGACAGTGATCCGCTACAATGAGCAGTTCTTC
d_gene: -
j_gene: TRBJ2-1
abundance: -
v_gene: TRBV19

CDR3aa: CASRSSGANTGELFF
CDR3nt: TGTGCCAGCAGATCGAGCGGGGCGAACACCGGGGAGCTGTTTTTT
d_gene: TRBD2
j_gene: TRBJ2-2
abundance: -
v_gene: TRBV27

CDR3aa: CASMGHINEQFF
CDR3nt: TGTGCCAGCATGGGACACATCAATGAGCAGTTCTTC
d_gene: -
j_gene: TRBJ2-1
abundance: -
v_gene: TRBV6-5

CDR3aa: CASSMGLAYEQYF
CDR3nt: TGTGCCAGTAGTATGGGACTAGCCTACGAGCAGTACTTC
d_gene: TRBD2
j_gene: TRBJ2-7
abundance: -
v_gene: TRBV19

CDR3aa: CATSRDSGFYEQYF
CDR3nt: TGTGCCACCAGCAGAGATTCGGGATTCTACGAGCAGTACTTC
d_gene: -
j_gene: TRBJ2-7
abundance: -
v_gene: TRBV15